This T cell receptor beta chain was recovered during a study of T cell responses to AZD1222 COVID-19 vaccine. General observations from the study: Donors in the cohort were predominantly white British and more often female, and clonal diversity was possibly underestimated. In the spike-specific TCR repertoire, nearly half reportedly target unmutated variant regions.

Details on this clone: Its target is unknown.

Some clones are missing from TCRdb's copy, which holds only in-frame ones; the method was immunoSEQ multiplex PCR. The table lists 170,000 or so clones, 85% to 95% of them singletons. Trimming cost V 0 bases and J 6 bases, with 12 bases left between them. This CDR3 is built from 15 residues. Germline V gene sequence: CDR1 LGHNA, CDR2 YSLEER. The TCR sequence derives from an adult in good health. The V call is TRBV4-3, the J call TRBJ2-1; a possible D gene is TRBD1 (5 bases). The sequencing used peripheral blood, collected on day 0 of AZD1222 vaccination. Here the CDR3 DNA reads TGCGCCAGCAGCCAAGATCAAACAGGCTCCAATGAGCAGTTCTTC. Translated, it gives CASSQDQTGSNEQFF.